This TCR beta chain originates from a study of cytomegalovirus exposure and HLA in healthy donors. Study observations and caveats: Association with HLA alleles at 0.05 false discovery rate was found for 16,951 TCR beta sequences in a later analysis.

This CDR3 comprises 15 residues. The V segment lost 6 bases and the J segment 5 bases; nucleotides outside the gene matches: 12. The germline gives CDR1 MNHEY, CDR2 SVGAGI. A multiplex PCR was run with 60 Vbeta primers and 13 Jbeta primers. TCRdb's table, derived via immunoSEQ multiplex PCR, lists solely in-frame clones and lacks some. Of about 160,000 clones in the sample, 82% were seen once. In this sample, this clone turned up once. Its antigen is unknown. This TCR was sampled from a girl under 18 in good health and CMV-seropositive. Sequenced input: PBMCs. The chain employs TRBV6-5 and TRBJ1-1, with 7 bases matching TRBD1. Here the CDR3 reads CASSPRQGLWTEAFF. CDR3 sequence (DNA): TGTGCCAGCAGCCCCCGACAGGGTTTGTGGACTGAAGCTTTCTTT.